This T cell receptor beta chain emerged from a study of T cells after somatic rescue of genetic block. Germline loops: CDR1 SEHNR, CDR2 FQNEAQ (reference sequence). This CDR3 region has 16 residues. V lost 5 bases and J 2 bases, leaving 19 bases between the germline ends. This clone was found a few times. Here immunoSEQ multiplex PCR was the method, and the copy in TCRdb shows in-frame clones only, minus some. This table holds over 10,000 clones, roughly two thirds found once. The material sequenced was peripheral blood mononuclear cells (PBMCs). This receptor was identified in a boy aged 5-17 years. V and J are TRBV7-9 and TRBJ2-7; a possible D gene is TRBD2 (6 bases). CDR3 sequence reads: CASSPPTVAEPYEQYF. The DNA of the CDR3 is TGTGCCAGCAGCCCCCCTACCGTAGCGGAGCCCTACGAGCAGTACTTC. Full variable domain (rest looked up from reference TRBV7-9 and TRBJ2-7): DTGVSQNPRHKITKRGQNVTFRCDPISEHNRLYWYRQTLGQGPEFLTYFQNEAQLEKSRLLSDRFSAERPKGSFSTLEIQRTEQGDSAMYLCASSPPTVAEPYEQYFGPGTRLTVT.